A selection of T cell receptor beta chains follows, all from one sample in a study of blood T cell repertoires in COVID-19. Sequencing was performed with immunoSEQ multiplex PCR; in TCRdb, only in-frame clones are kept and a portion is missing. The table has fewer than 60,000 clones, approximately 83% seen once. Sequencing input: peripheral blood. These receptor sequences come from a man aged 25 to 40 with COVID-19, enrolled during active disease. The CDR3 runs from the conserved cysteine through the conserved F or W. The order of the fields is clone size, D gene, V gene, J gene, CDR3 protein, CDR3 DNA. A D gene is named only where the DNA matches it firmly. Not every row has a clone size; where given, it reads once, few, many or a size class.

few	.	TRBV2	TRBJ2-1	CASKVGKHNEQFF	TGTGCCAGCAAAGTCGGTAAACACAATGAGCAGTTCTTC
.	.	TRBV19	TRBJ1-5	CASSIDGFNQPQHF	TGTGCCAGTAGTATAGACGGTTTCAATCAGCCCCAGCATTTT
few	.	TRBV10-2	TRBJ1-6	CASMRVQGRSNSPLHF	TGCGCCAGCATGAGAGTCCAGGGGCGGAGTAATTCACCCCTCCACTTT
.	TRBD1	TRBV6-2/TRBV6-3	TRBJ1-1	CASSSGDRVGGNTEAFF	TGTGCCAGCAGCTCGGGGGACAGGGTAGGAGGTAACACTGAAGCTTTCTTT
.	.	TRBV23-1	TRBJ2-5	CASSQSWRFQETQYF	TGCGCCAGCAGTCAATCGTGGAGATTCCAAGAGACCCAGTACTTC
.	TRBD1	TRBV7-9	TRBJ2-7	CASSIDREIHYEQYF	TGTGCCAGCAGCATTGACAGGGAGATCCACTACGAGCAGTACTTC
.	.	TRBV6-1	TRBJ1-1	CASSVARSRINLEAFF	TGTGCCAGCAGTGTCGCCAGGTCCCGAATAAATTTGGAAGCTTTCTTT
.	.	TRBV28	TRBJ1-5	CASSFPTGNPTRQPQHF	TGTGCCAGCAGTTTTCCGACAGGAAATCCCACTAGGCAGCCCCAGCATTTT
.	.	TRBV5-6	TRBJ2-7	CASSLVAGRSYEQYF	TGTGCCAGCAGCTTGGTAGCAGGGCGGTCCTACGAGCAGTACTTC
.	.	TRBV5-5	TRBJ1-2	CASSFEQGGALGYGYTF	TGTGCCAGCAGCTTCGAGCAGGGAGGGGCCCTTGGATATGGCTACACCTTC
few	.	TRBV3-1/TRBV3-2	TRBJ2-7	CASSLLGLEQYF	TGTGCCAGCAGCCTTCTGGGGCTCGAGCAGTACTTC
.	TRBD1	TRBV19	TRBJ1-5	CASSSRQGAQPQHF	TGTGCCAGTAGTTCAAGACAGGGGGCGCAGCCCCAGCATTTT
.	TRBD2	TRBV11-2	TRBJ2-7	CASSSTSGRAHEQYF	TGTGCCAGCAGCTCCACTAGCGGGAGGGCCCACGAGCAGTACTTC
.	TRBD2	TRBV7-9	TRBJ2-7	CASSPLAGSSYWQYF	TGTGCCAGCAGCCCACTAGCGGGGTCCTCATATTGGCAGTACTTC
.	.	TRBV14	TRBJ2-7	CASSLSRGWDEQYF	TGTGCCAGCAGCCTATCCAGGGGTTGGGACGAGCAGTACTTC
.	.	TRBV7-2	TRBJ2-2	CASSLERTANTGELFF	TGTGCCAGCAGCTTAGAACGGACAGCGAACACCGGGGAGCTGTTTTTT
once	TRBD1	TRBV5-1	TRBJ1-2	CASSWDRRGGYTF	TGCGCCAGCAGCTGGGACAGACGGGGTGGCTACACCTTC
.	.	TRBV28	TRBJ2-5	CASKHRKETQYF	TGTGCCAGCAAACACCGAAAAGAGACCCAGTACTTC
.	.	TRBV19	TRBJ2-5	CASSIVGGRSTRETQYF	TGTGCCAGTAGTATCGTTGGCGGGCGTAGTACTCGGGAGACCCAGTACTTC
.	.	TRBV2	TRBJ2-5	CASSEYGSMAETQYF	TGTGCCAGCAGTGAATACGGTAGCATGGCAGAGACCCAGTACTTC
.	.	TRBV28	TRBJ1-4	CASSLARELFF	TGTGCCAGCAGTTTAGCGAGAGAACTGTTTTTT
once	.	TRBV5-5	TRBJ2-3	CASSLGVAPSTDTQYF	TGTGCCAGCAGCTTGGGAGTAGCACCTAGCACAGATACGCAGTATTTT
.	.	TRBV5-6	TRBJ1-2	CASRPGAKDGYTF	TGTGCCAGCCGTCCAGGGGCGAAAGATGGCTACACCTTC
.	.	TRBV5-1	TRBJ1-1	CASSFEGGGTEAFF	TGCGCCAGCAGCTTCGAGGGAGGGGGCACTGAAGCTTTCTTT
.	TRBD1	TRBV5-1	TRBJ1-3	CASSWDRPGFSGNTIYF	TGCGCCAGCAGCTGGGACAGGCCAGGTTTCTCTGGAAACACCATATATTTT
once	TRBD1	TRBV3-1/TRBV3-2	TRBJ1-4	CASSRRTGGFEKLFF	TGTGCCAGCAGCCGACGGACAGGGGGGTTTGAAAAACTGTTTTTT
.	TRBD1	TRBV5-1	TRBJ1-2	CASSLRTGRDGYTF	TGCGCCAGCAGCTTGAGGACAGGGCGGGATGGCTACACCTTC
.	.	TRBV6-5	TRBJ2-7	CASRQGIFGEQYF	TGTGCCAGCCGTCAGGGAATCTTCGGCGAGCAGTACTTC
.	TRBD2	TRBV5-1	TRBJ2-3	CASSQSGRGGDTQYF	TGCGCCAGCAGTCAGAGCGGGAGGGGGGGAGATACGCAGTATTTT
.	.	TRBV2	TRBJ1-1	CASSGGTPRSTEAFF	TGTGCCAGCAGTGGGGGGACACCTCGGAGCACTGAAGCTTTCTTT
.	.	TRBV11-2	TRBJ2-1	CASSLSGGLTYNEQFF	TGTGCCAGCAGCTTATCTGGCGGGCTCACCTACAATGAGCAGTTCTTC
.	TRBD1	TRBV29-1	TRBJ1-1	CSATGQGSGFF	TGCAGCGCTACGGGACAGGGAAGTGGTTTCTTT
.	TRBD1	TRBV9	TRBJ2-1	CASSVKTGYEQFF	TGTGCCAGCAGCGTAAAGACAGGGTACGAGCAGTTCTTC
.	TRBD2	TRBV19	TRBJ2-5	CASSIIPGLSQETQYF	TGTGCCAGTAGTATAATTCCGGGACTATCCCAAGAGACCCAGTACTTC
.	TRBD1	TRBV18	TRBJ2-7	CASSPGTGAYEQYF	TGTGCCAGCTCCCCTGGGACAGGGGCCTACGAGCAGTACTTC
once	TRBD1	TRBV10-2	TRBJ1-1	CASETTHGTANTEAFF	TGCGCCAGCGAAACAACCCACGGGACAGCGAACACTGAAGCTTTCTTT
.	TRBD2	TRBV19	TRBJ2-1	CASIPRTSGSSYNEQFF	TGTGCCAGTATCCCCAGGACTAGCGGGAGCTCCTACAATGAGCAGTTCTTC
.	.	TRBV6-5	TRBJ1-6	CASSLGRGTNSPLHF	TGTGCCAGCAGTCTCGGAAGGGGTACTAATTCACCCCTCCACTTT
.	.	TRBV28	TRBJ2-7	CASTPRGTREEQYF	TGTGCCAGCACCCCTCGTGGGACACGGGAAGAGCAGTACTTC
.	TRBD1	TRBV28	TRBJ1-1	CASSTNHRGWDTEAFF	TGTGCCAGCAGTACGAACCACAGGGGCTGGGACACTGAAGCTTTCTTT
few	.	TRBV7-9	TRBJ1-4	CASSLGQMDEKLFF	TGTGCCAGCAGCTTAGGACAGATGGATGAAAAACTGTTTTTT
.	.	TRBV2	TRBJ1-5	CASSEDRDQPQHF	TGTGCCAGCAGTGAAGATCGGGATCAGCCCCAGCATTTT
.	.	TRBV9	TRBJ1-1	CASSVTPGGLGEAFF	TGTGCCAGCAGCGTAACCCCCGGGGGGTTGGGTGAAGCTTTCTTT
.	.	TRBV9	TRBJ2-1	CASSVGTVLGDEQFF	TGTGCCAGCAGCGTAGGGACAGTCCTGGGGGATGAGCAGTTCTTC